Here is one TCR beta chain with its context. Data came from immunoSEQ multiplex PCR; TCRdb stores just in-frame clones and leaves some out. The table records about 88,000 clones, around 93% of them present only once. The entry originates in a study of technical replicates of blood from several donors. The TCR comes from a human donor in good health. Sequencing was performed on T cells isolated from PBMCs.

CDR3 in DNA: TGTGCCAGTTCTGGCGGGGCGAACACCGGGGAGCTGTTTTTT. It encodes CASSGGANTGELFF. The chain is built from TRBV19 and TRBJ2-2; the D gene is possibly TRBD2 (6 bases). CDR3 length: 14 amino acids. The germline V gene encodes CDR1 LNHDA and CDR2 SQIVND (reference sequence). With 8 bases removed from V and 0 bases from J, the gap between germline ends came to 10 bases.